This T cell receptor beta chain is from a study of blood T cell repertoires in COVID-19. Ages ranged from roughly 18 to 100 years, with residence in some 25 US areas. This clone appeared a few times. The germline CDR1 and CDR2 sequences are SGHNT and YYREEE (reference sequence). The CDR3 sequence is 15 residues long. V lost 1 base and J 0 bases, leaving 10 bases between the germline ends. Per the study methods: Using reference gene primer amplification, nucleated cell counts were estimated. Using immunoSEQ multiplex PCR, the repertoire was profiled, and TCRdb retains in-frame clones only, with some absent. Clonal size and the V and J genes are those of that table, whereas D and trimming came from the DNA. The sample includes 140,000 to 150,000 clones, around four fifths of them seen just once.

The sequenced sample was PBMCs or T cells enriched from blood (not recorded which). The sequence derives from a woman aged 45-65 years who had recovered from COVID-19. The chain links TRBV5-4 to TRBJ1-2, with D possibly TRBD1 on 6 matching bases. CDR3 protein: CASSLRDTANYGYTF. The CDR3 DNA reads TGTGCCAGCAGCTTGAGGGACACCGCTAACTATGGCTACACCTTC.